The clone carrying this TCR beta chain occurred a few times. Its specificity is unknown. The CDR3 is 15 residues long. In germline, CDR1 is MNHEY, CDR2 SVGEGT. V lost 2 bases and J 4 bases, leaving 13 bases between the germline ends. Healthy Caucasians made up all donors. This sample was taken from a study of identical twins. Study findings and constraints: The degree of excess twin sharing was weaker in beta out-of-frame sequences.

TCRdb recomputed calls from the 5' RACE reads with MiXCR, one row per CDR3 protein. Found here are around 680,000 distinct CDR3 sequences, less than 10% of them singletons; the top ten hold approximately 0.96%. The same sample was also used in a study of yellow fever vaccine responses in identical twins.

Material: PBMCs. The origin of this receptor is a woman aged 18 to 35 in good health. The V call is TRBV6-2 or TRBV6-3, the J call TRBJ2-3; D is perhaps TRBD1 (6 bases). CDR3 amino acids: CASSYQAAGADTQYF. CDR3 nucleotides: TGTGCCAGCAGTTACCAAGCGGCAGGGGCAGATACGCAGTATTTT.